The subject of this entry is one T cell receptor beta chain. The target of this receptor is not known. No quality values exist for individual bases; no much larger clone is one base distant. This sample is drawn from a study of human T cells and chemical hapten exposure (dated by TCRdb to the early 2020s). With regard to the full study: For sensitization, 2% DPC in acetone was applied to an approximately 2 cm by approximately 2 cm area of upper inner arm skin. Libraries were pooled for sequencing, and variation in per-sample TCR yields was attributed mainly to small differences in library volumes within the pool. Patient blood was sampled pre-sensitization (week 0) and at 2, 6 and about 24 weeks after DPC sensitization. Peripheral blood TCR repertoire changes were tracked in vivo in alopecia patients during primary and secondary sensitization to the hapten diphenylcyclopropenone (DPC). The patient cohort, mostly female, included alopecia areata with under or over 50% scalp involvement, alopecia totalis and alopecia universalis. Patients additionally received weekly therapeutic DPC doses to the scalp throughout the approximately 25-week study period. Some 29 alopecia patients gave blood for TCR sequencing at one to four time points (pre-sensitization, 2, 6 and 24 weeks). Patch testing was done on the upper back using Finn chambers containing 0.01% DPC, and results were scored after 6 days according to International Contact Dermatitis Research Group standards.

Study-level results and caveats: After repeated subsampling, the strength of the expansion versus patch-test correlation and the threshold at which it became significant changed. Significantly more large CDR3 similarity clusters were formed by expanded TCRs than by pre-sensitization or healthy control sets, consistent with antigen-driven responses. No change with DPC sensitization was found in the number of TCRs above 1 in 1000 frequency, and no evidence of global repertoire structure alterations was found. Because all patients had alopecia, a presumed autoimmune disease, the immune response of the patients might differ from that of healthy individuals. A positive correlation was found between the number of PT1 expanded TCRs and patch test score, with significance reached at thresholds 8, 16 and 32 but not 4.

The intended sense of this specimen's time point label: patch test 1, 2 weeks after DPC sensitization. The sample's treatment or condition label is to be understood as: therapeutic diphenylcyclopropenone sensitization with weekly scalp DPC. Blood at each patch-test visit was drawn before the patch test was applied. Patients were eligible if aged 18 to 70, diagnosed with alopecia and judged suitable for DPC therapy, and pregnant patients were excluded. Total RNA was extracted from unfractionated whole blood that had been collected in Tempus Blood RNA tubes. Receptor amplification or capture employed RACE. The instrument given in TCRdb is NextSeq 500. During library preparation, unique molecular identifiers were attached to individual cDNA molecules so that TCRs could be counted in a quantitative, reproducible way. Both TCR alpha and TCR beta chains were sequenced from each blood RNA sample. In the source study's methods: Samples had a median of 95,638 TCRs, with a range from roughly 23,224 to 700,000. The Decombinator software suite was used to annotate V, J and CDR3 in the TCR reads. For the PS versus PT1 abundance plots, all samples were subsampled to the same number of TCRs (28,000). TCRs were defined as expanded if absent before sensitization and observed at least eight times at the 2-week time point. TCRdb reran the public reads through fastp at Q25 and MiXCR, keeping productive beta chains. Records with the same CDR3 protein are collapsed into one entry carrying the most frequent genes and DNA. The V and J calls, along with clone size, are taken from TCRdb and not from the paper's own processing. A total of some 94,000 distinct CDR3 sequences appear in this sample, over 10% of them only once. The ten largest clones take up around 2.2% of the sample.

The material sequenced was whole blood, taken in connection with sensitization to the hapten diphenylcyclopropenone (DPC). The clonotype originates from a woman in her 40s with alopecia areata. Some clones in this sample may be carry-over from other donors' samples.

Here the CDR3 is given as CASSQDPLLPPQHF. The DNA sequence reads TGTGCCAGCAGCCAAGATCCTCTTCTTCCGCCCCAGCATTTT. The chain is assembled from TRBV4-2 and TRBJ1-5, with the identity of the D gene unclear. V and J lose 0 bases and 9 bases, and a span of 12 bases separates them. Sequences LGHNA (CDR1) and YNFKEQ (CDR2) are obtained from the germline V gene. The CDR3 runs 14 amino acids, cysteine and phenylalanine included. Kept here is only the CDR3 DNA, which spans 42 bases and is read in frame from base 1.